This section outlines one T cell receptor beta chain sequence together with its context. This entry is derived from a study of blood T cell repertoires in COVID-19. About the study: The origin of the acute and convalescent COVID-19 samples was the United States, Italy and Spain. From T cells, B-cell-depleted T cells, or PBMCs came the material, which was cDNA or gDNA.

TCRdb keeps only in-frame clones here, not all; method: immunoSEQ multiplex PCR. The sample carries 150,000 to 200,000 clones, just under 95% recorded once. The sequence was obtained from a woman aged 45-60 years with acute or convalescent COVID-19. The sample was peripheral blood.

The CDR3 is CASRLGHQNTEAFF. The DNA for the CDR3 is TGTGCCAGCAGGCTAGGACACCAGAACACTGAAGCTTTCTTT. The chain uses TRBV2 and TRBJ1-1; D perhaps matches TRBD1 (5 bases). CDR1 and CDR2 (germline): SNHLY, FYNNEI. This CDR3 is 14 amino acids long. V was pared by 6 bases and J by 1 base, with 12 bases between.